The next 11 T cell receptor beta chains were all read from a single sample in a study of OX40 agonist ivuxolimab in advanced cancers. Repertoires were generated with immunoSEQ multiplex PCR, while TCRdb's copy carries only in-frame clones and drops some. Of 30,000 to 40,000 clones in the sample, more than 75% were seen once. Sequenced here: CD4+ or CD8+ T cells sorted from blood, sampled in a trial of the OX40 agonist ivuxolimab. These receptors originate from an adult with an advanced solid tumor such as melanoma, head and neck, liver or kidney cancer.

The genes are TRBV27 and TRBJ1-6, with unresolved D. Germline V gene sequence: CDR1 MNHEY, CDR2 SMNVEV (reference sequence). The V gene lost 6 bases and the J gene lost 6 bases, with 18 bases spanning the gap. The CDR3 has 16 amino acids. CDR3 residues: CASSLNFPSGNSPLHF. For the CDR3, the DNA is TGTGCCAGCAGCTTGAATTTTCCTTCGGGTAATTCACCCCTCCACTTT.

This rearrangement joins TRBV4-3 to TRBJ2-3; D may be TRBD2 (6 bases). The CDR3 sequence is 16 residues long. Per the germline V gene, CDR1 is LGHNA and CDR2 is YSLEER. V gave up 0 bases and J gave up 9 bases, with 19 bases separating them. In DNA, the CDR3 is TGCGCCAGCAGCCAAGAGGTCGGGACTGGGGCGGAGACGCAGTATTTT. This codes for CASSQEVGTGAETQYF.

This clone is classed as medium-sized (0.01 to 0.1%). The V call is TRBV4-3, the J call TRBJ1-5; D ambiguous. V lost 0 bases and J 3 bases, leaving 9 bases between the germline ends. Germline assignment: CDR1 LGHNA and CDR2 YSLEER. The CDR3 is 15 residues long. The CDR3 reads CASSQDGGINQPQHF. The CDR3, as DNA: TGCGCCAGCAGCCAAGACGGAGGGATCAATCAGCCCCAGCATTTT.

In its sample, this clone was seen a few times. The chain couples TRBV5-1 to TRBJ1-1, with a tentative D call TRBD1 (5 bases). Germline-derived CDR1 and CDR2 are SGHRS and YFSETQ. V gave up 5 bases and J gave up 0 bases, with 11 bases separating them. The CDR3 spans 14 residues. CDR3 in amino acids: CASRSGHMNTEAFF. The CDR3 bases are TGCGCCAGCAGGTCAGGGCACATGAACACTGAAGCTTTCTTT.

The chain is built from TRBV7-9 and TRBJ1-2, with a possible D match to TRBD1 (6 bases). V lost 3 bases and J 10 bases, leaving 12 bases between the germline ends. Germline V gene data show CDR1 as SEHNR and CDR2 as FQNEAQ (reference sequence). CDR3 length equals 12 residues. Here the CDR3 reads CASSFDDRIYTF. CDR3 DNA: TGTGCCAGCAGCTTTGACGACAGGATCTACACCTTC.

The genes are TRBV29-1 and TRBJ1-1; D gene unclear. Germline loops: CDR1 SQVTM, CDR2 ANQGSEA. Trimming cost V 0 bases and J 10 bases, with 12 bases left between them. The CDR3 totals 12 residues. CDR3 sequence: CSVEDLLVGAFF. The CDR3 DNA reads as TGCAGCGTTGAAGATCTTCTCGTAGGAGCTTTCTTT.

J is TRBJ2-3 and V is TRBV18; D ambiguous. V lost 7 bases and J lost 6, with 8 bases in between. The V gene's germline CDR1 is KGHSH and CDR2 LQKENI. The CDR3 runs 11 residues. The CDR3 DNA reads TGTGCCAGCTTGGATGGCGATACGCAGTATTTT. As protein: CASLDGDTQYF.

This chain connects TRBV11-2 to TRBJ2-7; D ambiguous. The germline CDR1 and CDR2 sequences are SGHAT and FQNNGV. The CDR3 contains 13 residues. V dropped 0 bases and J dropped 4 bases, with 7 bases sitting between them. This CDR3 reads CASSLEVEYEQYF. The CDR3 nucleotides are TGTGCCAGCAGCTTAGAGGTCGAATACGAGCAGTACTTC.

This chain links TRBV4-3 with TRBJ1-2; 7 positions match TRBD1. The length of the CDR3 is 15 residues. After removal of 0 bases from V and 6 bases from J, the junction contained 7 bases not matched to a gene. Germline CDR1 is LGHNA and CDR2 is YSLEER. CDR3 sequence: CASSQDRRQGNGYTF. CDR3 in DNA: TGCGCCAGCAGCCAAGACCGTAGACAGGGAAATGGCTACACCTTC.

The rearrangement links TRBV9 to TRBJ1-1, with D possibly matching TRBD1 (5 bases). V dropped 0 bases and J dropped 6 bases, with 12 bases sitting between them. This CDR3 is built from 14 residues. Per the germline V gene, CDR1 is SGDLS and CDR2 is YYNGEE. The CDR3 is CASSVAGIHAEAFF. The CDR3 DNA reads TGTGCCAGCAGCGTAGCAGGGATCCACGCTGAAGCTTTCTTT.

This chain joins TRBV7-9 and TRBJ2-1, with 11 nucleotides matching TRBD2. V lost 3 bases and J lost 4; bases outside the gene matches: 5. Per germline, CDR1 SEHNR and CDR2 FQNEAQ (reference sequence). The CDR3 is 16 residues long. The CDR3: CASSFTSSGGYNEQFF. As DNA, the CDR3 is TGTGCCAGCAGCTTTACGTCTAGCGGGGGGTACAATGAGCAGTTCTTC.